This T cell receptor (beta chain) was sequenced in a study of blood T cell repertoires in COVID-19. In the study overall: Sources were T cells, B-cell-depleted T cells, or PBMCs; the material itself was cDNA or gDNA.

As handled by the study authors: Estimates of nucleated cell counts were drawn from the amplification of reference gene primers. The protocol was immunoSEQ multiplex PCR, while the TCRdb copy is restricted to in-frame clones and leaves out a portion. V and J calls and clone size are copied from that table; D and trimming were computed from the DNA. Here the sample spans approximately 190,000 clones, around 80% being singletons. CDR3 length: 15 residues. J lost 2 bases, V lost 4 bases, and 4 bases had no gene match. CDR1 is SGHDN, CDR2 FVKESK, per germline. The chain couples TRBV14 to TRBJ2-1, with 8 bases identical to TRBD2. The clonotype comes from a human donor in a cohort sampled during active COVID-19. Specimen: peripheral blood. The CDR3 loop reads CASSPGGLPYNEQFF. CDR3 DNA sequence: TGTGCCAGCAGCCCGGGGGGGCTCCCCTACAATGAGCAGTTCTTC.